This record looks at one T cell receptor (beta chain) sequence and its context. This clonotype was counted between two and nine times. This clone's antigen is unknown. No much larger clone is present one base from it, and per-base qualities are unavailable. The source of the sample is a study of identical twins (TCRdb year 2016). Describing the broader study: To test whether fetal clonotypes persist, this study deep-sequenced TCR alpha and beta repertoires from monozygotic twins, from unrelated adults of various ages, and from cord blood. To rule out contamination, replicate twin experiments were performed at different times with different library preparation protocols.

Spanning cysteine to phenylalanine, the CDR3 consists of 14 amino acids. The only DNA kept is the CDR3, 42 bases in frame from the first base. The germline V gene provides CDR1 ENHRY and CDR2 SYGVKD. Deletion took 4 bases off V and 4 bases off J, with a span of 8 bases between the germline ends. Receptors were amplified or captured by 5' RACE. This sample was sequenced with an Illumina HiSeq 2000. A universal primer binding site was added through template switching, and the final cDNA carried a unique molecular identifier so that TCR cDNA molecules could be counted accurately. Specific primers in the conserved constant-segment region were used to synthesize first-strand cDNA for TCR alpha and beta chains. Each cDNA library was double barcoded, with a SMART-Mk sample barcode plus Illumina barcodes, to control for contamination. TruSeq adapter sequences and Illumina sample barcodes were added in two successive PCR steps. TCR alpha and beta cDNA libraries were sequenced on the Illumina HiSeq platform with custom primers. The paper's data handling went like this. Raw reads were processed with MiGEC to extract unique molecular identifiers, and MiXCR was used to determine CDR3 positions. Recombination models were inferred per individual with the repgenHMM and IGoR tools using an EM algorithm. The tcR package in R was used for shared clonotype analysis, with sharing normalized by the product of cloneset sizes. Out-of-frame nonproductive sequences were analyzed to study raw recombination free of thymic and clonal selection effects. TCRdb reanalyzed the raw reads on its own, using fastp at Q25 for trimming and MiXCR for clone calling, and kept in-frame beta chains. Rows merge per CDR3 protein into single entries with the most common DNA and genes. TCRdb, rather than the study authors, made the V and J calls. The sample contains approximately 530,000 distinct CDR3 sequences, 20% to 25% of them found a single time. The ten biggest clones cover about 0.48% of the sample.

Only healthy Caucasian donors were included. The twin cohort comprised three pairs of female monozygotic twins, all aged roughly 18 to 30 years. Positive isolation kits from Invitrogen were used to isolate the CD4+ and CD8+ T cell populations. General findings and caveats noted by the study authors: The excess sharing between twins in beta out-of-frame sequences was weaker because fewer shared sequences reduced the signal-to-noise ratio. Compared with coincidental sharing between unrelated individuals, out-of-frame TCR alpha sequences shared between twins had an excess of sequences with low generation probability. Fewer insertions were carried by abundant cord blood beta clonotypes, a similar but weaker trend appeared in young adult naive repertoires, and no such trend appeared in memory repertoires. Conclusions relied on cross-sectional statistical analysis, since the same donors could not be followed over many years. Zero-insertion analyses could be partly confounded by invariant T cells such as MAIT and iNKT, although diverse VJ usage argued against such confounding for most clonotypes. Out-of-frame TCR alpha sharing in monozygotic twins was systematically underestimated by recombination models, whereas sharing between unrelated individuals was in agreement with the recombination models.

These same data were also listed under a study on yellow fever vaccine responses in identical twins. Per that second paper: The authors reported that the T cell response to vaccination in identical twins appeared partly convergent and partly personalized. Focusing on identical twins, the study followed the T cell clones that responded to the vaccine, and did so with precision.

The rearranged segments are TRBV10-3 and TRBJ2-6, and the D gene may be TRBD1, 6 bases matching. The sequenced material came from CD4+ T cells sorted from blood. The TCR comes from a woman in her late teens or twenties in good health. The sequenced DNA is TGTGCCATCAGTGGCGGACAGGGGGCCAACGTCCTGACTTTC. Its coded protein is CAISGGQGANVLTF.